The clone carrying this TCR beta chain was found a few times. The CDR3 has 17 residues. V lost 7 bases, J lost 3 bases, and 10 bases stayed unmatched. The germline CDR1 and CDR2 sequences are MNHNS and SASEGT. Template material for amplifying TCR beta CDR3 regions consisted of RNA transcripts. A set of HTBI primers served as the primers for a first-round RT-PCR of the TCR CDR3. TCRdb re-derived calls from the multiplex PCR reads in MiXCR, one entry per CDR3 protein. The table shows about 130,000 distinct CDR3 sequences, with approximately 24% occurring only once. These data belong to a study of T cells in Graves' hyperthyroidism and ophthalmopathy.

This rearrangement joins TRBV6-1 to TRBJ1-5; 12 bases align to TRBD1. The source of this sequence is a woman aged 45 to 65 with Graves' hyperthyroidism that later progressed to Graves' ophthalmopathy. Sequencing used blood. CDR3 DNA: TGTGCCAGCAAGGTACCGGGACAGGGGGCCTCCAATCAGCCCCAGCATTTT. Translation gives CASKVPGQGASNQPQHF.